This T cell receptor (beta chain) was captured in a study of blood T cells in healthy people across ages. The length of the CDR3 is 14 residues. Trimming cost V 3 bases and J 10 bases, with 17 bases left between them. Germline values: CDR1 SGHVS, CDR2 FQNEAQ. A second PCR of 7 to 11 cycles used a sample-barcoded 5' primer and a J-beta primer mix. TCRdb reprocessed the 5' RACE reads with MiXCR, giving one entry per CDR3 protein. The sample contains 700,000 or so distinct CDR3 sequences, approximately 21% of which appear only once. Study-level results: Estimated diversity, derived from one million T cells, was regarded as an underestimate. Strongly correlated with naive T cell percentage was TCR beta diversity.

In the case of this clonotype: The antigen is unknown.

V is TRBV7-8 and J is TRBJ2-3; D gene ambiguous. The receptor's source is a man aged 65 to 79 in good health. Sequencing was performed on blood. The DNA of the CDR3 is TGTGCCAGCAGCTTTTCGTCAGACCAGGTTGCGCAGTATTTT. It is translated as CASSFSSDQVAQYF.